This T cell receptor (beta chain) was profiled in a study of blood T cell repertoires in COVID-19. Study details: From the United States, Italy and Spain came samples of acute and convalescent COVID-19. T cells, B-cell-depleted T cells, or PBMCs provided the cDNA or gDNA that served as material.

The repertoire was sequenced with immunoSEQ multiplex PCR; TCRdb's copy has only in-frame clones and lacks some. The table records fewer than 250,000 clones, around 84% of them present only once. CDR3 size: 15 residues. Germline values: CDR1 SNHLY, CDR2 FYNNEI. J was trimmed by 3 bases and V by 5 bases; bases with no gene match: 2. The chain combines TRBV2 with TRBJ2-1; 12 bases are shared with TRBD2. The receptor was derived from an elderly woman with COVID-19, enrolled during active disease. Sequenced input: peripheral blood. The CDR3 protein is CASSRTSGNYNEQFF. The CDR3 nucleotides read TGTGCCAGCAGTAGGACTAGCGGGAACTACAATGAGCAGTTCTTC.